The rows below give T cell receptor beta chains drawn from one sample of a study of T and B cells in COVID-19 patients. TCRdb reanalysed the multiplex PCR reads using MiXCR and keeps one entry per CDR3 protein. This table has about 3,000 distinct CDR3 sequences, 20% to 25% appearing once. Sequencing was carried out using blood. The source of these receptors is a human donor with active COVID-19. Both conserved end residues are part of each CDR3. The D gene is left open where the match is weak. Some rows have no size entry. The others give once, few or many, or a class for an expanded clone.

d_call,j_call,v_call,clone_size,cdr3_nt,cdr3_aa
-,TRBJ2-1,TRBV18,medium-sized,TGTGCCAGCTCACGGCGAGTAGCGGTTCCCTACAATGAGCAGTTCTTC,CASSRRVAVPYNEQFF
-,TRBJ2-3,TRBV6-6,medium-sized,TGTGCCAGCAGGGGGACTCCCAGCACAGATACGCAGTATTTT,CASRGTPSTDTQYF
TRBD2,TRBJ2-5,TRBV28,once,TGTGCCAGCAGTAGAGGGACTAGCGGGAGAATCCAGTACTTC,CASSRGTSGRIQYF
TRBD2,TRBJ2-5,TRBV30,large,TGTGCCTGGAGTGTACAAGCGGGAGTGGGAGAGACCCAGTACTTC,CAWSVQAGVGETQYF
-,TRBJ1-2,TRBV30,medium-sized,TGTGCCTGGAGTGTGTGGGCCTTAACCTATGGCTACACCTTC,CAWSVWALTYGYTF
-,TRBJ2-7,TRBV7-2,few,TGTGCCAGCAGCTTCGCAGGGGCCTACGAGCAGTACTTC,CASSFAGAYEQYF
-,TRBJ2-1,TRBV6-4,medium-sized,TGTGCCAGCAGTGACTCGCCAGGGGATGAGCAGTTCTTC,CASSDSPGDEQFF
-,TRBJ2-3,TRBV19,large,TGTGCCAGTAGTCCCAGGGGCACAGATACGCAGTATTTT,CASSPRGTDTQYF
-,TRBJ1-1,TRBV10-3,-,TGTGCCATCAGTGGGGGCCGGGACGGTGAAGCTTTCTTT,CAISGGRDGEAFF
-,TRBJ2-2,TRBV19,large,TGTGCCAGCCGGGGACAGAACACCGGGGAGCTGTTTTTT,CASRGQNTGELFF
-,TRBJ2-5,TRBV7-2,-,TGTGCCAGCAGCAGAAACAGGGTTTTAGAGGAGACCCAGTACTTC,CASSRNRVLEETQYF
TRBD2,TRBJ2-7,TRBV6-2/TRBV6-3,medium-sized,TGTGCCAGCAGCCGACCGACTAGCGGGGTCTCCTACGAGCAGTACTTC,CASSRPTSGVSYEQYF
-,TRBJ2-3,TRBV6-1,medium-sized,TGTGCCAGCGTCGAGCGGATCACAGATACGCAGTATTTT,CASVERITDTQYF
-,TRBJ1-2,TRBV5-1,few,TGCGCCAGCAGCTTGGTTGTATCCCCGAACTATGGCTACACCTTC,CASSLVVSPNYGYTF
TRBD1,TRBJ1-4,TRBV7-9,-,TGTGCCAGCAGCGAACAGACAGGGATTAATGAAAAACTGTTTTTT,CASSEQTGINEKLFF
-,TRBJ1-3,TRBV5-4,medium-sized,TGTGCCAGCAGCTCAACAGGTGTTGGAAACACCATATATTTT,CASSSTGVGNTIYF
-,TRBJ1-3,TRBV6-6,medium-sized,TGTGCCAGCAGCCCGGGGGAAGGAAACACCATATATTTT,CASSPGEGNTIYF
-,TRBJ1-5,TRBV7-2,-,TGTGCCAGCAGCTTAGAGGTGGGGGTCACTAATCAGCCCCAGCATTTT,CASSLEVGVTNQPQHF
-,TRBJ2-3,TRBV19,large,TGTGCCAGTAGTATGGGAGCGCGGACAGATACGCAGTATTTT,CASSMGARTDTQYF
-,TRBJ2-7,TRBV12-3/TRBV12-4,medium-sized,TGTGCCAGCAGTCCCTGGGACTACGAGCAGTACTTC,CASSPWDYEQYF
-,TRBJ2-2,TRBV25-1,-,TGTGCCAGCACCACCGGGACACTGAACCTGAAAGAGAACACCGGGGAGCTGTTTTTT,CASTTGTLNLKENTGELFF
-,TRBJ1-2,TRBV5-6,few,TGTGCCAGCAGCTTTGACAGATACTATGGCTACACCTTC,CASSFDRYYGYTF
TRBD1,TRBJ2-1,TRBV6-5,-,TGTGCCAGCAGTGCACCCCCGGGACAGATTGACAATGAGCAGTTCTTC,CASSAPPGQIDNEQFF
TRBD1,TRBJ1-2,TRBV5-4,few,TGTGCCAGCAGCTTCAACAGGGGCGGGGGCTACACCTTC,CASSFNRGGGYTF
TRBD1,TRBJ2-3,TRBV27,large,TGTGCCAGCAGCAGAGAGGGGGCGAGAGATACGCAGTATTTT,CASSREGARDTQYF
TRBD1,TRBJ1-5,TRBV12-3/TRBV12-4,few,TGTGCCAGCAGTTGGACAGGTCGGGATCAGCCCCAGCATTTT,CASSWTGRDQPQHF
-,TRBJ2-6,TRBV29-1,-,TGCAGCGTTGAGGCAGGAGACACTGGGGCCAACGTCCTGACTTTC,CSVEAGDTGANVLTF
-,TRBJ1-1,TRBV27,medium-sized,TGTGCCAGCAGTTTATCGGGGACTAGCACTGAAGCTTTCTTT,CASSLSGTSTEAFF
-,TRBJ1-1,TRBV27,-,TGTGCCAGCAGTTTCCCAGGTATGAACACTGAAGCTTTCTTT,CASSFPGMNTEAFF
TRBD2,TRBJ2-5,TRBV5-4,medium-sized,TGTGCCAGCAGCTTAGCGGGAGGGGAGACCCAGTACTTC,CASSLAGGETQYF
-,TRBJ2-5,TRBV20-1,few,TGCAGTGGGCACAGGAGGGGCACCCAGTACTTC,CSGHRRGTQYF
TRBD2,TRBJ2-5,TRBV10-3,medium-sized,TGTGCCATCAGGGCCGGGACTAGGGGGGAGACCCAGTACTTC,CAIRAGTRGETQYF
-,TRBJ2-1,TRBV20-1,-,TGCAGAGCTACCGGGACGAACAATGAGCAGTTCTTC,CRATGTNNEQFF
TRBD1,TRBJ2-7,TRBV19,few,TGTGCCAGTAGTGTGACAGGGGTGGGCGAGCAGTACTTC,CASSVTGVGEQYF
-,TRBJ2-5,TRBV14,-,TGTGCCAGCAGCCAAGATTGGGAGACCCAGTACTTC,CASSQDWETQYF
-,TRBJ1-1,TRBV18,few,TGTGCCAGCTCACCGATTCTGTACACTGAAGCTTTCTTT,CASSPILYTEAFF
-,TRBJ1-1,TRBV10-3,few,TGTGCCATCAGGAGGTTGACGGAATACACTGAAGCTTTCTTT,CAIRRLTEYTEAFF
TRBD1,TRBJ1-2,TRBV11-2,few,TGTGCCAGCAGCACCGGACAGGGGGGAAACTATGGCTACACCTTC,CASSTGQGGNYGYTF
TRBD1,TRBJ2-3,TRBV27,few,TGTGCCAGCAGTTTCTATCCGGGACAGGGGGCGAAGGATACGCAGTATTTT,CASSFYPGQGAKDTQYF
-,TRBJ2-3,TRBV20-1,-,TGCAGTGCTCTCAGAGGGACTAGCACAGATACGCAGTATTTT,CSALRGTSTDTQYF
-,TRBJ2-7,TRBV6-2/TRBV6-3,medium-sized,TGTGCCAGCAGTTACACAGGGATGCGAGAAAATAGCGGGCACCAGGCGTACGAGCAGTACTTC,CASSYTGMRENSGHQAYEQYF
-,TRBJ1-3,TRBV30,medium-sized,TGTGCCTCGAGCATCCTGGGAAACACCATATATTTT,CASSILGNTIYF
TRBD2,TRBJ2-5,TRBV20-1,-,TGCAGTGCTAGAGAGACAGGAGCGGGAGGAGAGACCCAGTACTTC,CSARETGAGGETQYF
-,TRBJ1-5,TRBV28,-,TGTGCCAGCACTATCCACAGGTCTCAGCCCCAGCATTTT,CASTIHRSQPQHF
TRBD2,TRBJ2-5,TRBV10-3,few,TGTGCCATCAGCGCTGGACTAGCGGGCGGGGTTGGGACCCAGTACTTC,CAISAGLAGGVGTQYF